These 8 T cell receptor beta chains were all obtained from the same sample, sequenced in a study of glioma-infiltrating T cells. TCR alpha and beta CDR3 regions were amplified from RNA using iRepertoire nested multiplex PCR. TCRdb called the multiplex PCR reads again in MiXCR, with one record for every CDR3 protein. Of under 200,000 distinct CDR3 sequences listed, around 40% were seen once; the top ten hold about 5.2%. Sequencing was carried out using glioma tissue, nonneoplastic brain tissue, or PBMCs (not recorded which). These receptors were taken from a human donor with low-grade glioma or glioblastoma, undergoing nonglioma brain surgery, or in good health (not recorded which).

This sequence joins TRBV18 and TRBJ2-7; D unresolved. The CDR3 runs to 15 residues. Trimming cost V 2 bases and J 6 bases, with 17 bases left between them. Germline loops: CDR1 KGHSH, CDR2 LQKENI. CDR3 region: CASSPDGSMVSEQYF. The CDR3 bases are TGTGCCAGCTCACCAGACGGCTCTATGGTTAGCGAGCAGTACTTC.

This rearrangement joins TRBV4-3 to TRBJ2-3; 10 bases align to TRBD1. This CDR3 comprises 15 residues. V lost 6 bases, J lost 3 bases, and 6 bases stayed unmatched. Looked up from germline, CDR1 is LGHNA and CDR2 is YSLEER. CDR3 loop: CASRKDRGRTDTQYF. The CDR3 DNA reads as TGCGCCAGCAGGAAAGACAGGGGGCGGACAGATACGCAGTATTTT.

In the case of this clonotype: The junction does not match germline at one end; this may be a read error. The chain has TRBV7-6 and TRBJ2-3; TRBD2 matches 9 bases. This CDR3 comprises 15 residues. Germline V lookup: CDR1 SGHVS, CDR2 FNYEAQ. The CDR3: CASSLRTSATDTKYF. CDR3 bases: TGTGCCAGCAGCTTAAGGACTAGCGCCACAGATACGAAGTATTTT.

The chain uses TRBV28 and TRBJ2-1, with 10 bases that match TRBD2. The CDR3 consists of 17 residues. The V gene's germline CDR1 is MDHEN and CDR2 SYDVKM. The V segment lost 10 bases and the J segment 8 bases; nucleotides outside the gene matches: 20. The CDR3, as DNA: TGTGCCATCACCCCATCCCTACTAGCGGGAAATTTCGATGAGCAGTTCTTC. It yields the protein CAITPSLLAGNFDEQFF.

The table lists this clonotype with a few counts. The rearrangement joins TRBV5-4 to TRBJ1-4, with a weak D call TRBD1 (6 bases). The V gene's germline CDR1 is SGHNT and CDR2 YYREEE (reference sequence). This CDR3 has 14 residues. Trimming shortened V by 4 bases and J by 5 bases, and 12 bases separated the two germline ends. CDR3 in DNA: TGTGCCAGCAGCCCCGGGACAAGGAATGAAAAACTGTTTTTT. Protein: CASSPGTRNEKLFF. The full variable domain, completed using reference TRBV5-4 and TRBJ1-4, is ETGVTQSPTHLIKTRGQQVTLRCSSQSGHNTVSWYQQALGQGPQFIFQYYREEENGRGNFPPRFSGLQFPNYSSELNVNALELDDSALYLCASSPGTRNEKLFFGSGTQLSVL.

This clonotype has a count of ten or more. The V and J genes are TRBV7-2 and TRBJ1-3; no clear D. The CDR3 covers 13 residues. Germline values: CDR1 SGHTA, CDR2 FQGNSA. The V and J ends lost 1 base and 4 bases respectively, with 5 bases between them. CDR3 region: CASSLGLGNTIYF. In nucleotides, the CDR3 is TGTGCCAGCAGCTTAGGTTTAGGAAACACCATATATTTT.

The chain combines TRBV3-1 with TRBJ2-7; TRBD2 might be the D (6 bases). Trimming cost V 4 bases and J 3 bases, with 16 bases left between them. The CDR3 length is 15 residues. Germline CDR1 and CDR2: LGHDT and YNNKEL (reference sequence). The CDR3 loop reads CASSRDPGTHYEQYF. DNA for the CDR3: TGTGCCAGCAGCCGAGACCCCGGGACTCACTACGAGCAGTACTTC.

This clonotype was picked up a small number of times. It may be a read error: a sequence one base away is much more abundant. The J gene is TRBJ1-1, the V gene TRBV4-2; D perhaps matches TRBD1 (5 bases). The CDR3 covers 11 residues. Per the germline V gene, CDR1 is LGHNA and CDR2 is YNFKEQ. Trimming pared 6 bases from V and 3 bases from J, leaving 5 bases between. This CDR3 reads CASRQDTEAFF. The CDR3 region has the DNA TGTGCCAGCAGACAGGACACTGAAGCTTTCTTT.